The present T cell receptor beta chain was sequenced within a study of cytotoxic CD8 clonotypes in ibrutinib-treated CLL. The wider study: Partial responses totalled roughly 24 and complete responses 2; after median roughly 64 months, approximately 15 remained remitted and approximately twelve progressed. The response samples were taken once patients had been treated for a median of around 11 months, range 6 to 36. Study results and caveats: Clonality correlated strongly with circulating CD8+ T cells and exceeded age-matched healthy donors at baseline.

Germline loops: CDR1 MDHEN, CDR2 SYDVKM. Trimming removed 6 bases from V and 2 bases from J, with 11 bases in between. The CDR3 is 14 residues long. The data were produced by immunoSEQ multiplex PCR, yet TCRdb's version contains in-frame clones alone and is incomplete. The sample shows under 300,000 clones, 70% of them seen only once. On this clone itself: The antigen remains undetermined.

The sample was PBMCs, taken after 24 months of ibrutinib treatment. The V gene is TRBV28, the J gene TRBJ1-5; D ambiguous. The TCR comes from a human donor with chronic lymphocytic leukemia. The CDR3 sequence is CASSRTARNQPQHF. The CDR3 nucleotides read TGTGCCAGCAGCAGGACGGCCCGCAATCAGCCCCAGCATTTT.